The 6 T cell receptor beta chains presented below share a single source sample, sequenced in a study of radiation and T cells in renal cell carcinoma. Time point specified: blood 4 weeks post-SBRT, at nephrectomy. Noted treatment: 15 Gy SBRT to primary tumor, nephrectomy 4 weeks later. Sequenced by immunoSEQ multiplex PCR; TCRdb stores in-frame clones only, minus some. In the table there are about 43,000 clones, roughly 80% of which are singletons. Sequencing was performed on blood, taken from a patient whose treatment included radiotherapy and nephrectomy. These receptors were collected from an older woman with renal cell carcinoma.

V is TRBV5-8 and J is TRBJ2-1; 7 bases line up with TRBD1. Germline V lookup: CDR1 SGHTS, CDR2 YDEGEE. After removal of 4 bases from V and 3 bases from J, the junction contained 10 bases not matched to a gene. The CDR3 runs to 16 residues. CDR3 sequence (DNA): TGTGCCAGCAGCCTCGGATCGGCAGGGGGCTACAATGAGCAGTTCTTC. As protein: CASSLGSAGGYNEQFF.

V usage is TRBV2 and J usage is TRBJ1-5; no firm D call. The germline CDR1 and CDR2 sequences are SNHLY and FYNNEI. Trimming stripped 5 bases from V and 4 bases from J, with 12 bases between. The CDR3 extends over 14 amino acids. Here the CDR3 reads CASSLGRLNQPQHF. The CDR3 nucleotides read TGTGCCAGCAGTTTGGGCCGTTTAAATCAGCCCCAGCATTTT.

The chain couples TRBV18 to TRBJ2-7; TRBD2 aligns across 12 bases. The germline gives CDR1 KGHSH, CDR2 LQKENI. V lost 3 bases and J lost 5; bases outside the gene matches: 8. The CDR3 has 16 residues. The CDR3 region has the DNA TGTGCCAGCTCACCGGGGCTAGCGGGAGGGCTTCACGAGCAGTACTTC. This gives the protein CASSPGLAGGLHEQYF.

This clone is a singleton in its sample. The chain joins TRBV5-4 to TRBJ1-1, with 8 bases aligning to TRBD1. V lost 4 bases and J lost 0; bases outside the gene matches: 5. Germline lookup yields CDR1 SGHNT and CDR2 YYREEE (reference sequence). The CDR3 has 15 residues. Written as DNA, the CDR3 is TGTGCCAGCAGCCCACGGACAGGGATGAACACTGAAGCTTTCTTT. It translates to CASSPRTGMNTEAFF.

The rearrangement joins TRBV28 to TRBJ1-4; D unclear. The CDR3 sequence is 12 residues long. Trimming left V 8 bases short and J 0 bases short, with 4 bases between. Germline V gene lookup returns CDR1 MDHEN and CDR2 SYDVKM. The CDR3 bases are TGTGCCAGCCGGGCAACTAATGAAAAACTGTTTTTT. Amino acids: CASRATNEKLFF.

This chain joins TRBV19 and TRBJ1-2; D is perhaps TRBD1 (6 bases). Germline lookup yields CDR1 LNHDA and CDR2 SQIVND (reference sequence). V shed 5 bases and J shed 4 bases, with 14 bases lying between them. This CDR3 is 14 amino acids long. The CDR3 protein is CASSPGERFYGYTF. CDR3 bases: TGTGCCAGTAGTCCAGGGGAAAGATTCTATGGCTACACCTTC.